The T cell receptor (beta chain) described here comes from a study of blood T cell repertoires in COVID-19. The CDR3 is 18 residues long. J was trimmed by 2 bases and V by 4 bases; bases with no gene match: 7. Germline V CDR1 and CDR2: LNHDA, SQIVND (reference sequence). The sample holds a few counts of this clone. The method was immunoSEQ multiplex PCR; TCRdb's version includes in-frame clones alone and lacks a portion of them. This sample yields roughly 80,000 clones, of which more than 70% are seen a single time; around 5.3% belongs to the top ten. This receptor was obtained from a man aged 60 to 75 with active or convalescent COVID-19. The chain has TRBV19 and TRBJ2-3; 15 bases fit TRBD2. The sample taken for sequencing was peripheral blood. The CDR3 nucleotides are TGTGCCAGTAGTACGGGACTAGCGGGGGGCGTTAACACAGATACGCAGTATTTT. Translation: CASSTGLAGGVNTDTQYF. The full variable domain, its missing parts supplied by reference TRBV19 and TRBJ2-3, is DGGITQSPKYLFRKEGQNVTLSCEQNLNHDAMYWYRQDPGQGLRLIYYSQIVNDFQKGDIAEGYSVSREKKESFPLTVTSAQKNPTAFYLCASSTGLAGGVNTDTQYFGPGTRLTVL.